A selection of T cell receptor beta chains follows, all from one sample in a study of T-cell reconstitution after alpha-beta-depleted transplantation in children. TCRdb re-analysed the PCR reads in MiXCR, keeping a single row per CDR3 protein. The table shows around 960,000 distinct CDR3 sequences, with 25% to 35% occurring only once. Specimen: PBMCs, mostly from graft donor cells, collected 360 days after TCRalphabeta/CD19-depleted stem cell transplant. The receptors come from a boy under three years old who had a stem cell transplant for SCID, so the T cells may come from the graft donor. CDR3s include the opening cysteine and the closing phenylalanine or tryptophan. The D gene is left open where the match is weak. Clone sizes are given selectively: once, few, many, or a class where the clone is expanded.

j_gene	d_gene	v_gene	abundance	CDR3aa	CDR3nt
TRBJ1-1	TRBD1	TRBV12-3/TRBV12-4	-	CASSLKVRGTPEAFF	TGTGCCAGCAGTTTAAAGGTCAGGGGGACCCCTGAAGCTTTCTTT
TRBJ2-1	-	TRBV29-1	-	CSVELAGYNEQFF	TGCAGCGTTGAACTAGCTGGTTACAATGAGCAGTTCTTC
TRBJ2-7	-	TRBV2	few	CASSEWGLYEQYF	TGTGCCAGCAGTGAATGGGGGTTATACGAGCAGTACTTC
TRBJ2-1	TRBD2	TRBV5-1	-	CASSPWAGVYNEQFF	TGCGCCAGCAGCCCCTGGGCGGGGGTTTACAATGAGCAGTTCTTC
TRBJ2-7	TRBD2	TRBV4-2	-	CASSRTISGVSYEQYF	TGTGCCAGCAGCCGCACTATTAGCGGGGTTTCCTACGAGCAGTACTTC
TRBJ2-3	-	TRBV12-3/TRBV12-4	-	CASSTGNTQYF	TGTGCCAGCAGTACGGGCAATACGCAGTATTTT
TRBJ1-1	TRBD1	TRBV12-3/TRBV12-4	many	CASSDRGPNTEAFF	TGTGCCAGCAGTGACAGGGGGCCGAACACTGAAGCTTTCTTT
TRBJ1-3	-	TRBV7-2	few	CASTPFWWGSGNTIYF	TGTGCCAGCACCCCTTTTTGGTGGGGCTCTGGAAACACCATATATTTT
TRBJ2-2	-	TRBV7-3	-	CASSLTGAGVLEGLSDTGELFF	TGTGCCAGCAGCTTAACGGGGGCGGGCGTTCTAGAGGGGTTATCGGACACCGGGGAGCTGTTTTTT
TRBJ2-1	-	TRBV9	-	CASSVGVLSYNEQFF	TGTGCCAGCAGCGTCGGGGTCCTCTCCTACAATGAGCAGTTCTTC
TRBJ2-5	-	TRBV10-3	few	CAISDPTREQETQYF	TGTGCCATCAGTGACCCCACCCGAGAGCAAGAGACCCAGTACTTC
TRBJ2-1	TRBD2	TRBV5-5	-	CASSPSLAGFWNEQFF	TGTGCCAGCAGTCCTTCGCTAGCGGGGTTTTGGAATGAGCAGTTCTTC
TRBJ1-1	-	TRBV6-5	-	CASRVAGTANTEAFF	TGTGCCAGCAGGGTCGCCGGGACGGCGAACACTGAAGCTTTCTTT
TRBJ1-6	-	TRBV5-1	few	CASSPQETYNSPLHF	TGCGCCAGCAGCCCGCAAGAAACCTATAATTCACCCCTCCACTTT
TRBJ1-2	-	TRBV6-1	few	CASSERGRVDVPGGYTF	TGTGCCAGCAGTGAACGGGGCAGGGTAGACGTGCCGGGCGGCTACACCTTC
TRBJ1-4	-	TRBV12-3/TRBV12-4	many	CASSLGARNEKLFF	TGTGCCAGCAGTTTAGGAGCCCGAAATGAAAAACTGTTTTTT
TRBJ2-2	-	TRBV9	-	CASTPTLNTGELFF	TGTGCCAGCACTCCGACCCTGAACACCGGGGAGCTGTTTTTT